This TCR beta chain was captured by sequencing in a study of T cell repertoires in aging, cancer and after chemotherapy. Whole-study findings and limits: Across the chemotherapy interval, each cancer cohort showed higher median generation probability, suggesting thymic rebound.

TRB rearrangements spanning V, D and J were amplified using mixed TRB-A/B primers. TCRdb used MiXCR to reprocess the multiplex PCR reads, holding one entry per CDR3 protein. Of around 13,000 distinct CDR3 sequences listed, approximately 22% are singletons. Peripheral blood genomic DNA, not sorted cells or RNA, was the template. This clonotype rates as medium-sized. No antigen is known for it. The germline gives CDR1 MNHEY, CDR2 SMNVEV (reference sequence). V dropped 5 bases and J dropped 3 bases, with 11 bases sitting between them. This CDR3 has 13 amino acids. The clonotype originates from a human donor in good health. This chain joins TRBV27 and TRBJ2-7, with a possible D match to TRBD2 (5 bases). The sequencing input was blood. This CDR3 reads CASSPTRGYEQYF. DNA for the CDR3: TGTGCCAGCAGTCCCACTCGGGGCTACGAGCAGTACTTC.